This T cell receptor (beta chain) appears in the sequencing data of a study of CD8 T cells in ankylosing spondylitis (dated by TCRdb to 2016 to 2017). Looking at the study overall: The study set out to find disease-linked TCR variants by profiling T cell receptor beta repertoires in ankylosing spondylitis patients and healthy donors. The whole study cohort included 90 to 120 healthy donors and 20 to 30 ankylosing spondylitis patients. Samples of peripheral blood were taken, and for ankylosing spondylitis patients, synovial fluid was collected as well.

General study outcomes and caveats: Some motif variants were previously reported in synovial fluid and blood of reactive arthritis patients, suggesting common disease-initiation mechanisms. In peripheral blood, the disease-linked clones were found at relatively low frequencies and had a CD8+ phenotype. A TCR beta motif of eight highly homologous amino acid variants appeared characteristic of blood from ankylosing spondylitis patients. According to the report, matched synovial fluid samples from ankylosing spondylitis patients were significantly enriched for the disease-linked clones.

This sample was sequenced with an Illumina HiSeq 2500. Quantitative 5'-RACE with molecular barcodes was used to prepare TCR beta libraries. Turning to the authors' computational methods: Disease-linked TCR variants were identified with a new computational method built on a probabilistic model of VDJ rearrangement. TCRdb trimmed public reads at Q25 via fastp, called clones via MiXCR and kept in-frame beta chains. Rows are combined by CDR3 protein, so each entry shows the most common genes and DNA. The V and J calls shown here were made by TCRdb, not taken from the authors' results. Across this sample there are under 150,000 distinct CDR3 sequences, with about a tenth seen only once. Of the sample, roughly 3.4% falls within the top ten clones. As to this clonotype: Its antigen specificity is not known. Per-nucleotide qualities are absent, and no much larger clonotype sits a single base away.

The sequenced material came from blood, either unsorted or a sorted T cell fraction (not recorded which). The receptor was derived from a male donor with ankylosing spondylitis or in good health (not recorded which).

The DNA is TGTGCCAGCAGCTTGCATGGGGGCTCTGGGGCCAACGTCCTGACTTTC. Translated, this is CASSLHGGSGANVLTF. The chain is assembled from TRBV2 and TRBJ2-6; the D gene is tentatively TRBD1 or TRBD2, each matching 5 bases. From a lookup of the germline V gene, CDR1 and CDR2 are SNHLY and FYNNEI. From its cysteine to its phenylalanine, the CDR3 spans 16 amino acids. CDR3 DNA is the only sequence kept; it has 48 bases, read in frame from the first base. V is clipped by 6 bases and J by 0 bases, and the sequence between their germline boundaries is 12 bases long.